The 2 T cell receptor beta chains given below trace back to one sample, sequenced in a study of graft-versus-host responses after intestinal transplantation. This table comes from immunoSEQ multiplex PCR, and its TCRdb copy is limited to in-frame clones, with some not included. This sample has 8,100 or so clones, with more than 60% found just once. Tissue processing of the graft released intraepithelial and lamina propria lymphocytes from it. Here the sequenced sample was ileum tissue, taken about 240 days after intestinal transplantation. The receptor source for this set is a human patient who received an intestinal transplant, so some T cells may come from the graft donor.

The gene calls are TRBV5-1 and TRBJ2-3, with 10 bases matching TRBD1. The germline CDR1 and CDR2 sequences are SGHRS and YFSETQ. Germline trimming cut 4 bases from V and 3 bases from J; bases unmatched to any gene: 8. This CDR3 has 16 residues. DNA of the CDR3: TGCGCCAGCAGCCCCCCGACAGGGGGCGGTACAGATACGCAGTATTTT. Its protein product is CASSPPTGGGTDTQYF.

This clone counts as medium-sized. This chain joins TRBV5-4 and TRBJ1-2; 11 bases align to TRBD1. The germline CDR1 and CDR2 sequences are SGHNT and YYREEE (reference sequence). This CDR3 has 15 amino acids. V lost 4 bases and J lost 6; bases outside the gene matches: 8. CDR3 bases: TGTGCCAGCAGCGTCGGGACAGGGGGATACAATGGCTACACCTTC. Amino acids: CASSVGTGGYNGYTF.